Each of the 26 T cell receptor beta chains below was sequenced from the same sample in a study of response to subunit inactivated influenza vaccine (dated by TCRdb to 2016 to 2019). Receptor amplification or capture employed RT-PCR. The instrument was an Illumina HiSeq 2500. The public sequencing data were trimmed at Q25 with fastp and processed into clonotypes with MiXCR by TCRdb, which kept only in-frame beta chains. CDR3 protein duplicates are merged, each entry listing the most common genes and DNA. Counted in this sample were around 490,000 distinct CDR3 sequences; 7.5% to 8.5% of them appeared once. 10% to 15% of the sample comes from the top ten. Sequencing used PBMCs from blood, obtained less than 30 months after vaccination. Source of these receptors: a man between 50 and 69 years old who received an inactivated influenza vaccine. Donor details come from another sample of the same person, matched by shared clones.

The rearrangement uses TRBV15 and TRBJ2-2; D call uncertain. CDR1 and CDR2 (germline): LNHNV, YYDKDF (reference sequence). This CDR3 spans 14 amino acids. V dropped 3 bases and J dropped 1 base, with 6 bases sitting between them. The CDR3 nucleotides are TGTGCCACCAGCAGTGGGCAGAACACCGGGGAGCTGTTTTTT. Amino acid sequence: CATSSGQNTGELFF.

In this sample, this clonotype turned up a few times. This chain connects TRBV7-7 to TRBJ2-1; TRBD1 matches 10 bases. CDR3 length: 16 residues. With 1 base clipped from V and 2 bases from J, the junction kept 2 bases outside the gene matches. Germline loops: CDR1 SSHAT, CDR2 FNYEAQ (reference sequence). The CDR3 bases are TGTGCCAGCAGCTTAGGACAGGGGGCCGCCTACAATGAGCAGTTCTTC. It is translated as CASSLGQGAAYNEQFF.

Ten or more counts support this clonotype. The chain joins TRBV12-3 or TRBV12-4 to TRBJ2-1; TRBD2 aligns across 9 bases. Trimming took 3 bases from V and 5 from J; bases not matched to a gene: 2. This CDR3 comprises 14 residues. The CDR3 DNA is TGTGCCAGCAGTTTGGCTAGCGGGAACAATGAGCAGTTCTTC. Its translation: CASSLASGNNEQFF.

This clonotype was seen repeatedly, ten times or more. The CDR3 nucleotides are TGTGCCAGCAGCTCCGCTAGCGGGTGGAATACGCAGTATTTT. Residues: CASSSASGWNTQYF. The V gene is TRBV5-6, the J gene TRBJ2-3, with 8 bases fitting TRBD2. V dropped 3 bases and J dropped 7; count of bases not matched to a gene: 7. CDR1 and CDR2 (germline): SGHDT, YYEEEE. The CDR3 consists of 14 residues.

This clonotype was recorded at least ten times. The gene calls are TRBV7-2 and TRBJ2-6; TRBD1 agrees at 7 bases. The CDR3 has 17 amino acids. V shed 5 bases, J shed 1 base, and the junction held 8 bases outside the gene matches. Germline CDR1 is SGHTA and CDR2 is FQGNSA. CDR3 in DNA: TGTGCCAGCAGCCCTAGACAGGGTAGGTCTGGGGCCAACGTCCTGACTTTC. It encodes CASSPRQGRSGANVLTF.

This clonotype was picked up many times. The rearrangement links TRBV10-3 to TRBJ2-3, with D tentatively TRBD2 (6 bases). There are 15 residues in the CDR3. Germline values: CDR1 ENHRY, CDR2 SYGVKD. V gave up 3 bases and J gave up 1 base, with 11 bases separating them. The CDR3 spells CAISEERARTDTQYF. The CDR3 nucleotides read TGTGCCATCAGTGAAGAGCGGGCGCGCACAGATACGCAGTATTTT.

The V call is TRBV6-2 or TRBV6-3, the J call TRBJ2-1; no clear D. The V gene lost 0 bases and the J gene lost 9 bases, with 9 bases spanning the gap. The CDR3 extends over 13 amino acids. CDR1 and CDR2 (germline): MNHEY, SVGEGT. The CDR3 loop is CASSYSSPPEQFF. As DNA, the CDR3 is TGTGCCAGCAGTTACTCGAGCCCCCCTGAGCAGTTCTTC.

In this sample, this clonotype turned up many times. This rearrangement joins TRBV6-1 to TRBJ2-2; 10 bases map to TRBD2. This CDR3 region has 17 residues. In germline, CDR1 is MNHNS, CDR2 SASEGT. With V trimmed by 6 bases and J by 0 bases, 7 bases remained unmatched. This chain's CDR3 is CASRNSGRPANTGELFF. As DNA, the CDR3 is TGTGCCAGCAGGAATAGCGGGAGGCCCGCGAACACCGGGGAGCTGTTTTTT.

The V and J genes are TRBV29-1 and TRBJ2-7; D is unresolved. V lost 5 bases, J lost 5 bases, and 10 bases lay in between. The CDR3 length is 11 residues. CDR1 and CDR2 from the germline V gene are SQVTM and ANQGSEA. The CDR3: CSVLWENEQYF. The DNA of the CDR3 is TGCAGCGTTCTATGGGAAAACGAGCAGTACTTC.

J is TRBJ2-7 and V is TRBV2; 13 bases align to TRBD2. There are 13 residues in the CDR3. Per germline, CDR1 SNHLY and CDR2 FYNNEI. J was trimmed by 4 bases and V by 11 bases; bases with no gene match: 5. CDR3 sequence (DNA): TGTGCCGGTCGGACTAGCGGGGGATACGAGCAGTACTTC. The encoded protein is CAGRTSGGYEQYF.

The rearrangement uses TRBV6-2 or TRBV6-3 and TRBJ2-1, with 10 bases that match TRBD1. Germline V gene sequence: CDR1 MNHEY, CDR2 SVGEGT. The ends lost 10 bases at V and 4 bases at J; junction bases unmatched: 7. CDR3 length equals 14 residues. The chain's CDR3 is CANQGQGLYNEQFF. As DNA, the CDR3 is TGTGCCAACCAGGGACAGGGGTTATACAATGAGCAGTTCTTC.

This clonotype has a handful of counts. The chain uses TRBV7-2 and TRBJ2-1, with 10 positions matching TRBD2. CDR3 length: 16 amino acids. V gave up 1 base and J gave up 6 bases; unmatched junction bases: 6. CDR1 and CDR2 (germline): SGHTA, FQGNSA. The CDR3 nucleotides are TGTGCCAGCAGCTTAGTGCCTAGCGGGGGCCTCAATGAGCAGTTCTTC. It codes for CASSLVPSGGLNEQFF.

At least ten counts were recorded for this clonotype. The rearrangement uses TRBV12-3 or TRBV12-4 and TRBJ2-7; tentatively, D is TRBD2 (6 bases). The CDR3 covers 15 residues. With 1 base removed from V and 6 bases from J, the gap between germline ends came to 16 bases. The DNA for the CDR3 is TGTGCCAGCAGTTTAGAGGGACGGGGGATGGGCGAGCAGTACTTC. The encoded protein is CASSLEGRGMGEQYF.

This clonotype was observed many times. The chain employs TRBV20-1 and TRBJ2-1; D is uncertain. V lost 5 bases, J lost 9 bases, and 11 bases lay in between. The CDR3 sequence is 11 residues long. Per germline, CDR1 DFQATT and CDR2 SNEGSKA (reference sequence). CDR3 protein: CSALPDTEQFF. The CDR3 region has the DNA TGCAGTGCTCTACCAGACACTGAGCAGTTCTTC.

CDR3 DNA: TGTGCCAGCAGCTTAGCGTGGGGGGAAGCTTTCTTT. Its translation is CASSLAWGEAFF. This chain connects TRBV7-9 to TRBJ1-1, with a possible D match to TRBD1 (5 bases). Trimming took off 0 bases at V and 8 bases at J, with 7 bases between the two ends. This CDR3 spans 12 amino acids. The V gene's germline CDR1 is SEHNR and CDR2 FQNEAQ (reference sequence).

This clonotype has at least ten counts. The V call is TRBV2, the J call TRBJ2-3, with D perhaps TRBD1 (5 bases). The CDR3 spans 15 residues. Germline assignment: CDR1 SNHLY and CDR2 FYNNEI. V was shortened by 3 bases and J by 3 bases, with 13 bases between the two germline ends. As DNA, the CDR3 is TGTGCCAGCAGTGACAGGGTGTTTGTGACAGATACGCAGTATTTT. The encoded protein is CASSDRVFVTDTQYF.

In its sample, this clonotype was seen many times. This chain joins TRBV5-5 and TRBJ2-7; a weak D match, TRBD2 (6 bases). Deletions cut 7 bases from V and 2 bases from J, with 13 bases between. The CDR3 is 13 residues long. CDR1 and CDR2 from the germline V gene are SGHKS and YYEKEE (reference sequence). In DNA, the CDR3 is TGTGCCAGCCAAGGAGGGTTTCCCTACGAGCAGTACTTC. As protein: CASQGGFPYEQYF.

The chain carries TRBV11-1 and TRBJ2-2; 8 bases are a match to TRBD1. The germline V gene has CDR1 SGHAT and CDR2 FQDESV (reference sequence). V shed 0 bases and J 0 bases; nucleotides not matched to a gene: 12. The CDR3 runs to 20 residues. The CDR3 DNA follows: TGTGCCAGCAGCTTAGCCAGACGACAGGGGCGACTTTCGAACACCGGGGAGCTGTTTTTT. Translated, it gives CASSLARRQGRLSNTGELFF.

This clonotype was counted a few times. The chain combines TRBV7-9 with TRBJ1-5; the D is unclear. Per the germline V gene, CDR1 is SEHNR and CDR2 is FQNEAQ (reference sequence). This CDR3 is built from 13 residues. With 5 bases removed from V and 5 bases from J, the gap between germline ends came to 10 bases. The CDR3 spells CASSLIGDQPQHF. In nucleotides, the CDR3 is TGTGCCAGCAGCCTTATTGGGGATCAGCCCCAGCATTTT.

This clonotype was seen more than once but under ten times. The DNA of the CDR3 is TGCAGTGCTCCCCCATCGGGGGGGGCGCGAGAGACCCAGTACTTC. This codes for CSAPPSGGARETQYF. V usage is TRBV20-1 and J usage is TRBJ2-5; 8 nucleotides agree with TRBD2. The V gene end was trimmed by 5 bases and the J gene end by 4 bases; junction bases not matched to a gene: 12. This CDR3 has 15 residues. CDR1 DFQATT and CDR2 SNEGSKA come from the germline V gene (reference sequence).

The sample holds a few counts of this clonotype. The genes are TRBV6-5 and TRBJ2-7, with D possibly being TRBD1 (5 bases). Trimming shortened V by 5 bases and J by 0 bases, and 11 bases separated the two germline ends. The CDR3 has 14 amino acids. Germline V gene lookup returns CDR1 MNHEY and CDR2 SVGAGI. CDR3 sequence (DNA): TGTGCCAGCAGTAACAGCAGGGCCTCCTACGAGCAGTACTTC. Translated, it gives CASSNSRASYEQYF.

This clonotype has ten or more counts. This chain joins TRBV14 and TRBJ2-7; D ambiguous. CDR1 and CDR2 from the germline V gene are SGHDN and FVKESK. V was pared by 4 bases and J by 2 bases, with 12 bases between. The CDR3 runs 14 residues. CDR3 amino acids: CASSRRAGTYEQYF. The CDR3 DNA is TGTGCCAGCAGCCGACGTGCAGGCACCTACGAGCAGTACTTC.

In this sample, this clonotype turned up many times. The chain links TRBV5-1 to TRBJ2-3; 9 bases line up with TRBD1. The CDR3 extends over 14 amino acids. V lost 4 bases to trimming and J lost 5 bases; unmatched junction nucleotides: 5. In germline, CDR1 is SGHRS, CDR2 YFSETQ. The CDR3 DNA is TGCGCCAGCAGCCCAGGGACAGGGCTAGATACGCAGTATTTT. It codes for CASSPGTGLDTQYF.

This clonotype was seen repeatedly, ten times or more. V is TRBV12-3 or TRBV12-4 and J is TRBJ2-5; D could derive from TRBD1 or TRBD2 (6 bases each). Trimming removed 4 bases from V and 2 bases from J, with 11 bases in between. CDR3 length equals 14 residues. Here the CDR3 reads CASSWGAAQETQYF. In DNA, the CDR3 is TGTGCCAGCAGTTGGGGGGCAGCACAAGAGACCCAGTACTTC.

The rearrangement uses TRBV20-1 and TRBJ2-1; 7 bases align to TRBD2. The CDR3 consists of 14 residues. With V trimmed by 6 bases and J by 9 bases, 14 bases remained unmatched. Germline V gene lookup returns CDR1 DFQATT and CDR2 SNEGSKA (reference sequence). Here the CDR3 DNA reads TGCAGTGCCAATGGACTAGTGGTTCTTGGTGAGCAGTTCTTC. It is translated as CSANGLVVLGEQFF.

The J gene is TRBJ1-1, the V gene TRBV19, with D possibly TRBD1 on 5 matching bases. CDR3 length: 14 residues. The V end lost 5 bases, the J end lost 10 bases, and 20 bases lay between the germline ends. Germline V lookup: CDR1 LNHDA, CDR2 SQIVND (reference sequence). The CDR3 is CASSERTQASGAFF. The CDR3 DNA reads TGTGCCAGTAGTGAGAGAACACAGGCTTCGGGAGCTTTCTTT.